Below, 7 T cell receptor beta chains from the same sample are listed, as sequenced in a study of T cell repertoires in cytomegalovirus infection. Their target antigens are unknown. TCRdb ran MiXCR on the reads and lists one entry per CDR3 protein. The repertoire holds around 900,000 distinct CDR3 sequences, with roughly 31% as singletons. The source was cultured CD8+ T cells from PBMCs, collected from culture after CMV antigen stimulation. These receptors were taken from a human donor in good health (CMV status not recorded). Some clones in this sample may be carry-over from other donors' samples.

The chain couples TRBV5-1 to TRBJ2-1, with 13 bases matching TRBD2. The germline CDR1 and CDR2 sequences are SGHRS and YFSETQ. The CDR3 is 15 residues long. V shed 3 bases, J shed 9 bases, and the junction held 6 bases outside the gene matches. CDR3 residues: CASSSGTSGDVEQFF. CDR3 coding DNA: TGCGCCAGCAGCTCCGGGACTAGCGGGGATGTTGAGCAGTTCTTC.

This clonotype was observed once. As the CDR3 is not closed by the conserved phenylalanine or tryptophan, this likely results from a read error. The chain uses TRBV7-3 and TRBJ2-5; D is possibly TRBD1 or TRBD2 (5 bases each). The germline CDR1 and CDR2 sequences are SGHTA and FQGTGA. The CDR3 has 15 amino acids. V was clipped by 2 bases and J by 1 base, with 11 bases between them. CDR3 nucleotides: TGTGCCAGCAGCTTATTCGGGGACCCCCAAGAGACCCAGTACTAC. Translation: CASSLFGDPQETQYY.

This clonotype was counted a few times. The V gene is TRBV7-9, the J gene TRBJ2-5; 10 nucleotides align to TRBD1. The J segment lost 3 bases and the V segment lost 5 bases, leaving 21 bases of the junction unmatched. The CDR3 totals 20 residues. Germline V gene data show CDR1 as SEHNR and CDR2 as FQNEAQ (reference sequence). CDR3 sequence (DNA): TGTGCCAGCAGCCCACCCCTAATAATTCGACAGGGGGCGACGGAAGAGACCCAGTACTTC. Translated: CASSPPLIIRQGATEETQYF.

In its sample, this clonotype was seen a few times. The V gene is TRBV10-2, the J gene TRBJ2-3, with D perhaps TRBD1 (5 bases). CDR3 length equals 14 residues. Germline V gene data show CDR1 as WSHSY and CDR2 as SAAADI. Trimming removed 7 bases from V and 0 bases from J, with 11 bases in between. Written as DNA, the CDR3 is TGCGCCAGCAAAGGGGTTTCTAGCACAGATACGCAGTATTTT. This sequence encodes CASKGVSSTDTQYF.

About this clonotype: Relative to the germline gene, one junction end is altered; a read error may explain this. The rearrangement uses TRBV24-1 and TRBJ1-2, with a tentative D call TRBD1 (5 bases). Germline V CDR1 and CDR2: KGHDR, SFDVKD. The CDR3 runs to 15 residues. The CDR3 DNA is TGTACCACCAGTTTTGGGGGGAAGGCTCCTTATGGCTACACCTTC. Its protein product is CTTSFGGKAPYGYTF.

This chain connects TRBV28 to TRBJ1-1; D call uncertain. Germline V lookup: CDR1 MDHEN, CDR2 SYDVKM. The V end lost 5 bases, the J end lost 6 bases, and 16 bases lay between the germline ends. The CDR3 contains 14 residues. The CDR3 DNA reads TGTGCCAGCAGTACCCACGAGGGAATCGCTGAAGCTTTCTTT. Translating it yields CASSTHEGIAEAFF.

Here the CDR3 reads CSARDRGGGPYNEQFF. The CDR3 nucleotides are TGCAGTGCTAGAGATCGTGGGGGGGGCCCATACAATGAGCAGTTCTTC. V is TRBV20-1 and J is TRBJ2-1, with D tentatively TRBD2 (7 bases). This CDR3 spans 16 amino acids. The germline V gene encodes CDR1 DFQATT and CDR2 SNEGSKA (reference sequence). V lost 0 bases and J 4 bases, leaving 16 bases between the germline ends.